This note documents a single TCR beta chain sequence. This clone was counted a few times. The specificity of this receptor is unknown. Base qualities are not at hand, and no much larger clone is one base apart. The library was built by means of the immunoSEQ multiplex PCR assay. A mixture of 60 forward primers for TCR Vbeta segments and 13 reverse primers for TCR Jbeta segments was used in the multiplex PCR. A multiplex PCR assay on genomic DNA amplified the CDR3 region of rearranged TCR beta genes. The Illumina HiSeq System was used to sequence the amplified TCR beta libraries as 87-base-pair reads. In the paper's pipeline: A later analysis tallied roughly 78 million unique TCR beta chains across the 610 or so repertoires, and about 12 million of those chains were shared by two or more donors. Raw reads were error-corrected and collapsed into unique sequences with a nearest-neighbor algorithm that merged closely related sequences to remove PCR and sequencing errors. To assign V, D and J gene segments, CDR3 sequences were aligned to IMGT reference sequences. For a sequence to be retained, a match of at least six nucleotides to both a V gene segment and a J gene segment was required. Rearrangements were classified as productive when the CDR3 lacked stop codons and remained in frame with V and J, and all other rearrangements were classified as non-productive. CDR3 was defined according to IMGT convention as the region running from the second conserved V-encoded cysteine to the conserved J-encoded phenylalanine. The earlier analysis of about 640 of the donors excluded any sequence lacking an unambiguous match to a single V gene segment. An earlier analysis of 587 of the donors classified V segments as functional when productive rearrangements were above 56.7% and as segregating when the standard deviation between donors was above 5%. To diagnose cytomegalovirus status from the catalog of TCR beta chain sequences, a statistical classification framework was built. V and J gene assignment, in a later analysis, came from comparing TCR nucleotide sequences with IMGT/GENE-DB human TR gene sequences. The TCRdist pipeline was used in a later analysis to assign CDR3 sequences and most-parsimonious VDJ recombination scenarios. In a later analysis, every TCR beta chain was defined by the combination of its CDR3 amino acid sequence and its V-gene family, and reads without a unique V-gene family were dropped. A later analysis removed 550 to 700 highly shared, low-generation-probability nucleotide sequences to deal with suspected cross-contamination and a sequencing artifact. In a later analysis, a clonal expansion index was calculated for each public chain from normalized within-repertoire ranks of inferred template counts. Generation probabilities in a later analysis came from a VDJ recombination model fitted to out-of-frame rearrangements, and those results were checked against IGoR. Hypergeometric tests were used in a later analysis to score TCR-TCR, TCR-HLA and TCR-CMV co-occurrence, with a repertoire-size bias correction applied to the TCR pairs. To estimate false discovery rates, a later analysis permuted the HLA or CMV assignments 20 times. In a later analysis, co-occurring TCRs were grouped using DBSCAN, and TCRdist sequence similarity was added for clustering within HLA-allele-positive subsets. Co-occurrence clustering excluded repertoires with fewer than 30,000 or more than 120,000 public chains, plus five with anomalous nucleotide sharing. TCRdb took over this immuneACCESS table, retaining in-frame rearrangements with V and J assigned. Such tables are incomplete; in checked studies, under half of the missing clones stem from an unresolved V gene, and the remainder is unexplained. D and trimming come from the DNA, and the V and J calls and clone size come from that table. Recorded for this sample are about 190,000 clones; approximately 80% of them occurred a single time. The ten largest clones add up to under 0.8% of the sample.

CDR1 and CDR2, looked up from the germline V gene, are SGHNT and YENEEA. The CDR3, from cysteine to phenylalanine, totals 15 residues. CDR3 DNA is the only sequence kept; it has 45 bases, read in frame from the first base. The V end loses 1 base and the J end loses 0 bases, and a stretch of 7 bases separates them. The data originate from a study of cytomegalovirus exposure and HLA in healthy donors (dated 2017 in TCRdb). Background on the whole study: In an earlier analysis of under 750 of the donors, 276 Gb of sequence data and 120 million or so unique TCR beta sequences from roughly 180 million T cells were reported. The study aimed to test whether cataloging public T cell receptors could reveal signatures of past pathogen exposure. All discovery cohort repertoires had been generated on a single sequencing platform. Typing coverage varied by locus: roughly 629-630 donors for A, B, C, DRB1 and DQB1; roughly 500 for DQA1; approximately 570 for DPA1; 400 to 480 for DPB1. High-throughput TCR immunosequencing, statistical association of individual TCRs with disease status, and machine learning were combined to predict cytomegalovirus infection status. Several DR-DQ haplotypes were handled as single units for association and clustering because linkage in the cohort was strong. Among about 390 genotyped donors of the cohort, an average of approximately 230,000 unique TCR beta nucleotide sequences were sequenced per donor, approximately 20% of them non-productive. In addition to the first cohort of roughly 700 subjects, a separate validation cohort of 130 or so different subjects was used. Of the roughly 400 genotyped donors, around 81% fell in the genetic ancestry cluster associated with self-reported Caucasian donors. To decide whether each TCR beta V gene segment behaved as functional or pseudogenic, an earlier analysis of some 600 of the donors relied on high-throughput TCR beta sequencing. The study profiled the T cell repertoires of around 700 subjects by immunosequencing and related them to cytomegalovirus serostatus. A later genetic analysis took genome-wide SNP genotypes for about three fifths of the 666 donors and used that subset as a discovery cohort. To study patterns of TCR occurrence, a later analysis re-analyzed previously published TCR beta repertoires from 650 to 750 donors and added high-resolution HLA genotyping. Donor age, sex, ethnicity and CMV serostatus were compiled alongside the repertoire data. Class I and class II HLA loci were covered by the typing at four-digit resolution. Approximately 310 gigabases of sequencing data and 70 million to 100 million unique TCR sequences made up an early release that covered about 640 HLA-typed donors. In the later analysis, no new phenotypic data were used to find candidate immune exposures; instead, reliance was placed on TCR beta sequences and their occurrence across donors. Overall results and qualifications from the work: A later genetic analysis associated a missense DCLRE1C variant with V-gene and J-gene trimming of TCR beta chains, and an independent cohort replicated the association. In a later analysis, several top co-occurrence clusters were reported to appear linked to parvovirus B19, influenza, CMV and Epstein-Barr virus. Linkage disequilibrium might explain the correlated functional status among segregating V segments, but an unknown experimental factor could not be ruled out. A later analysis found that TCR association rates varied across HLA loci, with DRB1 alleles showing the most associated TCRs and HLA-C alleles the fewest. The study listed approximately 150 TCR beta chains as associated with cytomegalovirus. In vitro tests confirmed that a few of the cytomegalovirus-associated TCR beta chains recognize cytomegalovirus antigens. Broadly in line with IMGT annotations, most TCR beta V segments showed up in productive rearrangements about 87% or about 30% of the time in an earlier analysis of around 550 of the donors. A later analysis found that most CMV-associated TCR beta chains appeared HLA-restricted, with HLA associations seemingly driven largely by CMV exposure. In this cohort, only TCR beta chains were sequenced, and detectable features were limited by the absence of alpha or paired-chain data. When HLA alleles, especially DR and DQ, strongly co-occurred, TCR associations were difficult to assign to individual alleles. The classifier was reported to diagnose cytomegalovirus status with high specificity and sensitivity in both the original cohort and the validation cohort. A cluster of highly shared sequence variants was judged likely to be a technical artifact of the sequencing pipeline. Across donors, most TCR sequences were observed very rarely, whereas some public TCRs were present in many individuals. HLA typing was unavailable for some donors at each locus, so association tests used only the typed subset. Presence/absence analyses assumed roughly uniform sequencing depth across donors, an assumption that may not hold. The only immune exposure information available for the cohort was CMV serostatus. Compared with the approximately 670-donor mean, donors in an Asian-associated ancestry cluster had fewer N-insertions in productive TCRs, according to a later genetic analysis. Because counts were too low, some 17 rarely observed V segments, including chromosome 9 orphons, were excluded from the earlier analysis of several hundred of the donors. It was suggested by the authors that the approach could potentially be generalized to other disease states and immunological phenotypes. Specific HLA alleles were associated with roughly 17,000 TCR beta sequences at a false discovery rate of 0.05 in a later analysis. Compared with equally common non-associated chains, HLA-associated TCR beta chains in a later analysis were more clonally expanded and had lower generation probabilities. Some IMGT-functional V segments, including TRBV6-2 and TRBV6-3, could not be distinguished by the 87-base-pair reads and were therefore excluded. A further reported finding was that TCR beta sequences accurately predicted the HLA-A and HLA-B alleles for most subjects in the first cohort.

In total, over 600 healthy bone marrow donors made up the cohort. At the time of sampling, all cohort members were nominally healthy, though unrecorded immune exposures were likely present. The donor tested CMV seronegative and was one of the 352 seronegative cohort members. A peripheral blood sample was provided by each donor, and peripheral blood mononuclear cells were used for TCR beta sequencing. The Qiagen DNeasy Blood Extraction Kit was used to extract genomic DNA from the blood cell samples. Sample: PBMCs. This chain is built from TRBV11-3 and TRBJ2-1, with the D gene not clear enough to name. This TCR was recovered from a boy aged 5-17 years in good health and CMV-seronegative. The CDR3 region has the sequence CASSLGGVSYNEQFF. The sequenced DNA is TGTGCCAGCAGCTTAGGAGGCGTCTCCTACAATGAGCAGTTCTTC.